This T cell receptor (beta chain) was sequenced in a study of read filtering for tumor transcriptome and immune sequencing. Study in general: Under ten patients were R-ISS I, some 15 were R-ISS II, over 5 were R-ISS III. TCR-mapped reads were about 4.05 to 10.27 million with IR-seq versus about 75 to 1,400 with RNA-seq.

The library was built from about 400 ng RNA with molecular barcoded adaptors for alpha/delta and beta/gamma chains. TCRdb reprocessed the reads via MiXCR and lists one record per CDR3 protein. The sample comprises 50,000 to 65,000 distinct CDR3 sequences, roughly an eighth of which are singletons, and approximately 16% rests with the top ten. This clonotype showed up many times. V shed 1 base and J shed 5 bases, with 12 bases lying between them. Germline V lookup: CDR1 SGHNT, CDR2 YENEEA. The CDR3 contains 14 residues. This receptor was taken from a donor at least 40 years old with multiple myeloma. The source material was a population of CD138-negative cells sorted from bone marrow. The V gene is TRBV11-3, the J gene TRBJ2-7, with D unclear. CDR3 in DNA: TGTGCCAGCAGCTTAGGCTATTTGGGCAACGAGCAGTACTTC. Amino acids: CASSLGYLGNEQYF.